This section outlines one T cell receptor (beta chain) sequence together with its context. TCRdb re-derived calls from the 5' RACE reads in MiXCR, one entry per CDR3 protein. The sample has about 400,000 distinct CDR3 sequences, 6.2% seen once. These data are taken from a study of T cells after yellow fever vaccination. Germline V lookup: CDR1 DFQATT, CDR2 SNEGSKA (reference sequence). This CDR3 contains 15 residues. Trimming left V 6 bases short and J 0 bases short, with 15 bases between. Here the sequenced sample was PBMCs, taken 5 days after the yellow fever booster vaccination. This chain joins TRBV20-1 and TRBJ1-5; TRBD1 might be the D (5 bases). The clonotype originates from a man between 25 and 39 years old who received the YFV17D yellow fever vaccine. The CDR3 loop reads CSAREGGFSNQPQHF. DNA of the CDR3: TGCAGTGCCAGGGAAGGAGGCTTTAGCAATCAGCCCCAGCATTTT.